The source of this TCR beta chain is a study of massively parallel sequencing of T cell beta chains (dated by TCRdb to about 2009). Study-wide context: Human TCR beta CDR3 diversity in peripheral blood was profiled using 5'-RACE, Illumina short-read sequencing and a dedicated short-read assembly strategy.

Paper-wide results and their limitations: Preferential PCR amplification of some TRBV and TRBJ sequences may have skewed the reported gene usage frequencies. Since the RNA was pooled from many donors, the results capture clonotype abundance averaged across the population rather than the repertoire of any individual. Only about 23,000 (roughly 70%) of the clonotypes could be assigned a unique TRBV gene. Usage of TRBV genes spanned from approximately 0.01% for TRBV17 up to 24.6% for TRBV20-1, while TRBJ usage spanned from around 1.6% for TRBJ2-6 up to about 17% for TRBJ2-1. The length of CDR3 beta varied from 21 to 81 nucleotides, with the peak at 45 nucleotides. Within the 31,000 or so distinct clonotypes, single-copy clonotypes accounted for around 69% of clonotypes but just 18.8% of assemblies. A single sequence read supported most clonotypes (about 65% of the roughly 35,000), and this single-read support could in principle inflate apparent diversity. When the data were subsampled, the number of clonotypes climbed linearly as read number increased, indicating that sequencing depth was far from saturation.

All donors in the pool were aged roughly 18 to 45 years, and the pool included several hundred males and 180 or so females. From 150 to 200 liters of pooled peripheral blood, peripheral leukocyte polyA+ RNA was isolated. The starting material was a commercial mRNA preparation from normal human peripheral blood leukocytes pooled from roughly 500 individuals. For CDR1 and CDR2, the germline V gene (reference sequence) lists DFQATT and SNEGSKA. The V end loses 6 bases and the J end loses 7 bases, and a stretch of 12 bases separates them. Inclusive of the bounding cysteine and phenylalanine, the CDR3 is 11 residues long. The retained sequence is limited to the CDR3, 33 bases, with the frame set at the first base. Sequencing took place on an Illumina Genome Analyzer II. After two rounds of nested PCR using TRBC1/TRBC2-specific primers, a RACE product of roughly 520 bp was obtained and then gel-purified. First-strand cDNA was synthesized with a TRBC-specific primer plus a template-switching oligonucleotide, by which a 5' anchor for RACE was provided. The RACE amplicon was too long for direct short-read sequencing, so it was concatemerized by ligation and sheared by sonication. PAGE was used to isolate a size fraction of 100 to 300 bp, and that fraction then underwent shotgun sequencing on the Illumina platform. In separate runs on an Illumina GAII, sequencing yielded 18.8 million 36-nt reads and 21.7 million 50-nt single-end reads. Regarding the original processing steps: The pooled tens of millions of reads were assembled with iSSAKE using parameters -m 15, -o 2 and -r 0.7. Reads that aligned to the ends of Ensembl TRBV gene predictions and carried unmatched junctional bases were used to seed de novo CDR3 beta assemblies. Clonotype abundance was estimated from the number of matching assembled contigs rather than from raw read depth. Among the assembled clonotypes, roughly 2,000 (roughly 6%) contained in-frame stop codons and were discarded, which left about 34,000 productive clonotypes. Sanger sequencing of cloned RACE products gave about 280 unique TCR sequences, and 69% of them were also found in the Illumina assembly. In-frame beta chains were kept once TCRdb had trimmed the public reads at Q25 with fastp and called clones with MiXCR. Merged by CDR3 protein, the rows form single entries marked with the most common genes and DNA. The V and J calls shown here were made by TCRdb, not taken from the authors' results. In all, the sample holds 4,300 or so distinct CDR3 sequences, and around 40% of those were seen once. 2.9% of the sample lies in the top ten.

In this sample, this clonotype turned up a few times. The clone's antigen remains unknown. Qualities for individual bases were not recorded, and no much larger clone is one base off. Sequenced sample: commercial RNA from peripheral blood pooled from many donors. Here the chain combines TRBV20-1 and TRBJ1-1; the D gene is perhaps TRBD1, from 6 matching bases. The source of this sequence is a pool of human donors in good health; the sample was commercial RNA pooled from many donors. Here is the DNA: TGCAGTGCACAGGGATCGGGTGAAGCTTTCTTT. It is translated as CSAQGSGEAFF.